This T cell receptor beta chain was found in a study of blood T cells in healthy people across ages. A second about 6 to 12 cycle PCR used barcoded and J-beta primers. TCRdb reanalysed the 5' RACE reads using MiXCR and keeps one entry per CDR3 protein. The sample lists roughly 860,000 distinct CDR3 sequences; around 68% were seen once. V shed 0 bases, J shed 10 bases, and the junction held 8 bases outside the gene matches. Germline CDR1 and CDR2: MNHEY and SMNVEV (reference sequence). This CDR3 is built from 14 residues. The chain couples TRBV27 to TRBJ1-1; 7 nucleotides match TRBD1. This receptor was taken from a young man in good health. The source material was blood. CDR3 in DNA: TGTGCCAGCAGTTTATCGGGGACAGCCAGAGGAGCTTTCTTT. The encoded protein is CASSLSGTARGAFF.